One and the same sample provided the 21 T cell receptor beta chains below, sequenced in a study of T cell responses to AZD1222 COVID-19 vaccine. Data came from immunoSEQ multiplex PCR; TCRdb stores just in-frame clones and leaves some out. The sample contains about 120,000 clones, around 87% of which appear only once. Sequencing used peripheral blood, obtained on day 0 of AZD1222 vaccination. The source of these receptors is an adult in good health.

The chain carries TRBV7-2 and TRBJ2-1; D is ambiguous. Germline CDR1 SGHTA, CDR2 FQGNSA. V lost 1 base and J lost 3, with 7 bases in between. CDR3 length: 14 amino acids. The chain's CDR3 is CASSLDIIYNEQFF. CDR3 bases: TGTGCCAGCAGCTTAGACATTATCTACAATGAGCAGTTCTTC.

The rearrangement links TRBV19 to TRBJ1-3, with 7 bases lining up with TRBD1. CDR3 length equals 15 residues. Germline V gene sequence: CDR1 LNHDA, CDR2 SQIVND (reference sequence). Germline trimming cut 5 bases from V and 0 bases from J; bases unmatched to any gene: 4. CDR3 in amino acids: CASSSQGNSGNTIYF. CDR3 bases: TGTGCCAGTAGTTCACAGGGGAACTCTGGAAACACCATATATTTT.

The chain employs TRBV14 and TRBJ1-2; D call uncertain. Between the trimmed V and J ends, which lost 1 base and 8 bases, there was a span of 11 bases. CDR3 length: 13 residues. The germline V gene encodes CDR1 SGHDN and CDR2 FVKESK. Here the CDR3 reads CASSQVGLEGYTF. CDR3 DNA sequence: TGTGCCAGCAGCCAAGTCGGGTTGGAGGGCTACACCTTC.

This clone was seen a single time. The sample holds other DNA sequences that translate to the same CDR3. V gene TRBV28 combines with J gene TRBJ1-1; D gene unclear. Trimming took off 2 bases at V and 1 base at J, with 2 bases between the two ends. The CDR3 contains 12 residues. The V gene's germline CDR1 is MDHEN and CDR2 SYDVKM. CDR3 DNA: TGTGCCAGCAGTTTAAGGAACACTGAAGCTTTCTTT. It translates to CASSLRNTEAFF.

The CDR3 nucleotides are TGTGCCAGTAGTATCCAGGGCCCCTACGAGCAGTACTTC. This translates into CASSIQGPYEQYF. V and J are TRBV19 and TRBJ2-7; a weak D match, TRBD1 (5 bases). Germline V CDR1 and CDR2: LNHDA, SQIVND (reference sequence). The CDR3 has 13 amino acids. The ends were cut back, 3 bases at V and 2 bases at J, with 8 bases in the middle.

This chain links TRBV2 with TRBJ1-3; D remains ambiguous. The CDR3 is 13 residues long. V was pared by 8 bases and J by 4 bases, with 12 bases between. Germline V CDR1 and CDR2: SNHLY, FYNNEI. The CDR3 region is CASFLDQGNTIYF. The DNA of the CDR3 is TGTGCCAGCTTTCTAGACCAAGGAAACACCATATATTTT.

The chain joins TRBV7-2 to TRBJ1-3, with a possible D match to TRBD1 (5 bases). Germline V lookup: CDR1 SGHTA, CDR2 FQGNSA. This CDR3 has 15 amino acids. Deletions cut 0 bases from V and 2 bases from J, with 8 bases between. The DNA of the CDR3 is TGTGCCAGCAGCTTAGCGGGGGGGACTGGAAACACCATATATTTT. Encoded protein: CASSLAGGTGNTIYF. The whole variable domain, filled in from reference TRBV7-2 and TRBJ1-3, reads GAGVSQSPSNKVTEKGKDVELRCDPISGHTALYWYRQSLGQGLEFLIYFQGNSAPDKSGLPSDRFSAERTGGSVSTLTIQRTQQEDSAVYLCASSLAGGTGNTIYFGEGSWLTVV.

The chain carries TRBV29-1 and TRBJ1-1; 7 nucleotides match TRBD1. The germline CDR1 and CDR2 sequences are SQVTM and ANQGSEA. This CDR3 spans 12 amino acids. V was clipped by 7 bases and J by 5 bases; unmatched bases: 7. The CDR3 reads CSGTPQGTEAFF. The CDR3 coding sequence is TGCAGCGGGACTCCACAGGGGACTGAAGCTTTCTTT.

Here the CDR3 reads CASSLSAFNQPQHF. DNA for the CDR3: TGTGCCAGCAGTTTATCAGCATTCAATCAGCCCCAGCATTTT. The rearrangement links TRBV27 to TRBJ1-5; D is unresolved. The CDR3 is 14 amino acids. The V end lost 0 bases, the J end lost 3 bases, and 6 bases lay between the germline ends. The germline V gene has CDR1 MNHEY and CDR2 SMNVEV (reference sequence).

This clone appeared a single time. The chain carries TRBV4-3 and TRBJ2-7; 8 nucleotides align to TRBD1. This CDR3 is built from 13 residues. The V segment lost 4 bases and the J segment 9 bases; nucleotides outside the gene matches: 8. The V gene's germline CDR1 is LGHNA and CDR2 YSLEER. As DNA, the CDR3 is TGCGCCAGCAGCCTGGACAGGGTCTCGGCGCAGTACTTC. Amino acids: CASSLDRVSAQYF.

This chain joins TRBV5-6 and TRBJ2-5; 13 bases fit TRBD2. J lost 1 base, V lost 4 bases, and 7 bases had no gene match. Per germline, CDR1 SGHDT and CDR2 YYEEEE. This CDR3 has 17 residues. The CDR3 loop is CASSPGTSGVFQETQYF. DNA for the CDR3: TGTGCCAGCAGCCCCGGGACTAGCGGGGTATTCCAAGAGACCCAGTACTTC.

The CDR3 spells CASSDGGITQSTYEQYF. The DNA of the CDR3 is TGTGCCAGCTCAGATGGGGGGATAACTCAAAGTACCTACGAGCAGTACTTC. The rearrangement links TRBV19 to TRBJ2-7; possibly TRBD2 for D (6 bases). Between the trimmed V and J ends, which lost 9 bases and 2 bases, there was a span of 26 bases. The germline V gene encodes CDR1 LNHDA and CDR2 SQIVND (reference sequence). The CDR3 covers 17 residues. Drawing the rest from reference TRBV19 and TRBJ2-7, the complete variable domain is DGGITQSPKYLFRKEGQNVTLSCEQNLNHDAMYWYRQDPGQGLRLIYYSQIVNDFQKGDIAEGYSVSREKKESFPLTVTSAQKNPTAFYLCASSDGGITQSTYEQYFGPGTRLTVT.

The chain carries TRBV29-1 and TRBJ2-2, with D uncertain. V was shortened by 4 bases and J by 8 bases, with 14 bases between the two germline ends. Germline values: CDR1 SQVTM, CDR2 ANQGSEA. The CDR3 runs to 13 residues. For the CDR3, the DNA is TGCAGCGTTGGGAATCTCGTCCAAGGGGAGCTGTTTTTT. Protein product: CSVGNLVQGELFF.

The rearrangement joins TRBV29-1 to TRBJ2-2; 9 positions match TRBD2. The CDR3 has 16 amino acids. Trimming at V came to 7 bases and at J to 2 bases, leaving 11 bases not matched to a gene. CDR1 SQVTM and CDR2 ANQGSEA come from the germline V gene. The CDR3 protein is CSAMGSSGDNTGELFF. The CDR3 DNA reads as TGCAGCGCTATGGGTTCTAGCGGGGATAACACCGGGGAGCTGTTTTTT.

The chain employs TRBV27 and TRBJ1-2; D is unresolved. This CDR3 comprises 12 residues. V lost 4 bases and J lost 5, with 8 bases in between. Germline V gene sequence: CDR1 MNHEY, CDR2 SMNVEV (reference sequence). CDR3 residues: CASSSGGYGYTF. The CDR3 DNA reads TGTGCCAGCAGTTCCGGTGGGTATGGCTACACCTTC.

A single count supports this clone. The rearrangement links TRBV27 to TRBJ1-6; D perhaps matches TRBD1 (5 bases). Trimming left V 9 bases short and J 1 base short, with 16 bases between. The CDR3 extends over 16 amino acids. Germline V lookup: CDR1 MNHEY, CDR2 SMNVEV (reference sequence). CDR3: CASRVGELSYNSPLHF. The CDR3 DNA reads TGTGCCAGTCGGGTGGGGGAATTATCCTATAATTCACCCCTCCACTTT.

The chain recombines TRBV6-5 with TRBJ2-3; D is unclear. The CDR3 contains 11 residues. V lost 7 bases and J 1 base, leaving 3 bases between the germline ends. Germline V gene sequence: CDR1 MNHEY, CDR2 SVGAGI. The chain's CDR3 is CASTGTDTQYF. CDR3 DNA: TGTGCCAGCACCGGCACAGATACGCAGTATTTT.

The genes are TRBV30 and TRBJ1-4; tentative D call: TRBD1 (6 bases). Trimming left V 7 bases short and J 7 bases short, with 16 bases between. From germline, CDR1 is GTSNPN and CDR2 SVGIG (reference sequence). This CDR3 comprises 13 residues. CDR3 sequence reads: CALLGARGEKLFF. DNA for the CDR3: TGTGCCTTACTGGGGGCGCGGGGTGAAAAACTGTTTTTT. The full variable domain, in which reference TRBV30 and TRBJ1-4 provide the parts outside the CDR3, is SQTIHQWPATLVQPVGSPLSLECTVEGTSNPNLYWYRQAAGRGLQLLFYSVGIGQISSEVPQNLSASRPQDRQFILSSKKLLLSDSGFYLCALLGARGEKLFFGSGTQLSVL.

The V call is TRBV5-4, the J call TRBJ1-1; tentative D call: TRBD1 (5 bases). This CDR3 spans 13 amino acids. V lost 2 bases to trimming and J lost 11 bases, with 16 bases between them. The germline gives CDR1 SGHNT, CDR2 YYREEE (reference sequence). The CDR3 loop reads CASSFEGWGDAFF. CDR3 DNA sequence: TGTGCCAGCAGCTTCGAGGGTTGGGGGGATGCTTTCTTT.

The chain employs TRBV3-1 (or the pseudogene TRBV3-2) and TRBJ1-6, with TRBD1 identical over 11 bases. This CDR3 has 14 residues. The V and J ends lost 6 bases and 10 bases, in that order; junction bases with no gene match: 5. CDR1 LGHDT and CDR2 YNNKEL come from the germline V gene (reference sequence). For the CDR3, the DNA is TGTGCCAGCAGGTGGGACAGGGGGAACTCACCCCTCCACTTT. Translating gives CASRWDRGNSPLHF.

The CDR3 DNA is TGTGCCAGCAGTTACCGGACAGGGAGCGTTCAGCCCCAGCATTTT. This sequence encodes CASSYRTGSVQPQHF. The chain joins TRBV6-2 or TRBV6-3 to TRBJ1-5; 8 bases map to TRBD1. The germline gives CDR1 MNHEY, CDR2 SVGEGT. The CDR3 runs 15 residues. Trimming removed 2 bases from V and 6 bases from J; junction bases left unmatched: 6.